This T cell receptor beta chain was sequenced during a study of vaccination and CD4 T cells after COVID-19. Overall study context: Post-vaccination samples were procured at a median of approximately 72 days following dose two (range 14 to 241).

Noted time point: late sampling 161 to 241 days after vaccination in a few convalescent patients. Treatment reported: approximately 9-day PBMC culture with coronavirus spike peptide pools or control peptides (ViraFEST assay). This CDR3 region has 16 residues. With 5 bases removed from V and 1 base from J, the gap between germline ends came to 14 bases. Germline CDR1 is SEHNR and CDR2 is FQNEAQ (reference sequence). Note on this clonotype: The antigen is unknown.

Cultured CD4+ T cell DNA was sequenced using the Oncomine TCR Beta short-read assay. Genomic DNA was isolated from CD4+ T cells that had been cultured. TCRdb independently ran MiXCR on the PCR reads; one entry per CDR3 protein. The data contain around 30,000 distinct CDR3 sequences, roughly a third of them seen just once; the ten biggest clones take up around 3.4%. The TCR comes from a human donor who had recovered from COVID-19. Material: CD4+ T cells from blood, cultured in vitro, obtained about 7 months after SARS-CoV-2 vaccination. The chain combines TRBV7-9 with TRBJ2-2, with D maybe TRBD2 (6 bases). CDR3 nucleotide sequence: TGTGCCAGCAGCCCCTCTGGGGGGTTGAACACCGGGGAGCTGTTTTTT. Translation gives CASSPSGGLNTGELFF.